This T cell receptor (beta chain) stems from a study of T cells in Graves' hyperthyroidism and ophthalmopathy. Study-wide results and caveats: Most expanded thyroid clonotypes above 0.001 also appeared in blood.

Lactation, pregnancy, other autoimmune disease or uncontrolled infection led to exclusion of patients. Thyroid ultrasound and orbital computed tomography, with clinical symptoms and serum thyroxine and TRAb, informed diagnoses. PBMCs stemmed from under 11 ml fresh peripheral blood. This CDR3 comprises 11 residues. V lost 11 bases and J lost 2, with 10 bases in between. This clonotype was found many times. What it binds is not known. From RNA transcripts, TCR beta CDR3 regions were amplified. First-round RT-PCR of the TCR CDR3 relied on the HTBI primer set. TCRdb itself ran the multiplex PCR reads through MiXCR, one entry per CDR3 protein. The table shows hundreds of thousands of distinct CDR3 sequences, with 16% occurring only once.

The specimen sequenced was blood. The sequence derives from a woman under 40 with Graves' hyperthyroidism. J is TRBJ2-7 and V is TRBV12-3 or TRBV12-4; possibly TRBD2 for D (5 bases). The CDR3 DNA reads TGTGCCGTTGGACTCCCCTACGAGCAGTACTTC. As protein: CAVGLPYEQYF.